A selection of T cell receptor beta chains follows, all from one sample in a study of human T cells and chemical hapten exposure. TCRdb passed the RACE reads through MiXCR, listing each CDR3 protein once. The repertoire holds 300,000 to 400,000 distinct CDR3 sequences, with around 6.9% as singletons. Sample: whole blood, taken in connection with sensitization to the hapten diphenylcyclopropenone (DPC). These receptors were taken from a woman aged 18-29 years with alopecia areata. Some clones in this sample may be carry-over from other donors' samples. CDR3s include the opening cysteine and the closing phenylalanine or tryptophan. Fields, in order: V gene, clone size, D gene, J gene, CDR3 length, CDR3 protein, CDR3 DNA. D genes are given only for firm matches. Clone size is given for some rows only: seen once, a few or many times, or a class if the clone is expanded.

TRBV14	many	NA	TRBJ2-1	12	CASGGTYNEQFF	TGTGCCAGCGGAGGCACTTACAATGAGCAGTTCTTC
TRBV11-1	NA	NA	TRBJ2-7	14	CASSFLQGTYEQYF	TGTGCCAGCAGCTTCCTACAGGGAACCTACGAGCAGTACTTC
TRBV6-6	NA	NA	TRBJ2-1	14	CASSARDSYNEQFF	TGTGCCAGCAGTGCCCGGGACTCCTACAATGAGCAGTTCTTC
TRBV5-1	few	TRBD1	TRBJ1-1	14	CASGGGPENTEAFF	TGCGCCTCAGGGGGTGGCCCTGAGAACACTGAAGCTTTCTTT
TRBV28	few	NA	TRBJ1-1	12	CASSLRETEAFF	TGTGCCAGCAGTTTACGGGAAACTGAAGCTTTCTTT
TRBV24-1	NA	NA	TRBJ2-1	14	CATSDHVEVDEQFF	TGTGCCACCAGTGACCACGTCGAGGTGGATGAGCAGTTCTTC
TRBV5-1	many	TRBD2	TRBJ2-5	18	CASSLPGLAGFLQETQYF	TGCGCCAGCAGCTTACCGGGACTAGCGGGGTTTCTCCAAGAGACCCAGTACTTC
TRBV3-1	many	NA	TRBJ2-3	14	CASSQAGSSDTQYF	TGTGCCAGCAGCCAAGCCGGAAGCTCAGATACGCAGTATTTT
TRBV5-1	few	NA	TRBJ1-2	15	CASSLWGELGYGYTF	TGCGCCAGCAGCTTGTGGGGCGAGTTGGGATATGGCTACACCTTC
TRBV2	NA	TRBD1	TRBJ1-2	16	CASSDGSGQGDGGYTF	TGTGCCAGCAGTGATGGATCGGGACAGGGCGATGGTGGCTACACCTTC
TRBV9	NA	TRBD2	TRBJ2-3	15	CASSVFGGGGDTQYF	TGTGCCAGCAGCGTATTCGGCGGGGGAGGAGATACGCAGTATTTT
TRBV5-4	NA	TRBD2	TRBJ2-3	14	CASRFSGGDDTQYF	TGTGCCAGCAGGTTTAGCGGGGGGGATGATACGCAGTATTTT
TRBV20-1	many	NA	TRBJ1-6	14	CSVSKAGGSSPLHF	TGCAGTGTCTCGAAGGCAGGAGGTAGTTCACCCCTCCACTTT
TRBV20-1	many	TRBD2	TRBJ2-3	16	CSASVLAGMDTDTQYF	TGCAGTGCTAGCGTTCTAGCGGGGATGGATACAGATACGCAGTATTTT
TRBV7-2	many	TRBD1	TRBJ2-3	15	CASRTGTGGVDTQYF	TGTGCCAGCAGGACCGGGACAGGGGGAGTGGATACGCAGTATTTT
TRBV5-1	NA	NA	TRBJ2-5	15	CASSLNPWGQETQYF	TGCGCCAGCAGCTTGAACCCCTGGGGGCAAGAGACCCAGTACTTC